The rows below give T cell receptor beta chains drawn from one sample of a study of CD8 T cells in Susac syndrome. TCRdb redid the calling of the immunoSEQ multiplex PCR reads with MiXCR, one entry per CDR3 protein. The table lists about 53,000 distinct CDR3 sequences, 85% to 95% of them singletons. Material for sequencing was CD8+ T cells from PBMCs. Receptor source: a human donor with Susac syndrome. Each CDR3 is given with its conserved first and last residue. A D gene is named only where the DNA matches it firmly. Clone size, where shown, is once, few, many, or a class for clones that have expanded.

clone size: .
V gene: TRBV2
J gene: TRBJ1-1
D gene: .
CDR3 DNA: TGTGCCAGCAGTGCGACACTTGAAGCTTTCTTT
CDR3 protein: CASSATLEAFF

clone size: .
V gene: TRBV20-1
J gene: TRBJ1-2
D gene: .
CDR3 DNA: TGCAGTGCTAGAGATAATTCTGGAGGCGGTCGAAACTATGGCTACACCTTC
CDR3 protein: CSARDNSGGGRNYGYTF

clone size: .
V gene: TRBV15
J gene: TRBJ2-2
D gene: TRBD1
CDR3 DNA: TGTGCCACCAGCAGAGACCGGGACAGCCACACCGGGGAGCTGTTTTTT
CDR3 protein: CATSRDRDSHTGELFF

clone size: .
V gene: TRBV7-3
J gene: TRBJ2-1
D gene: TRBD2
CDR3 DNA: TGTGCCAGCAGCCCCCAGACTAGCGGGGTCAGAGATGAGCAGTTCTTC
CDR3 protein: CASSPQTSGVRDEQFF

clone size: once
V gene: TRBV3-1
J gene: TRBJ1-5
D gene: TRBD1
CDR3 DNA: TGTGCCAGCAGCCAAGATGACAGGGAAAGTCAGCCCCAGCATTTT
CDR3 protein: CASSQDDRESQPQHF

clone size: .
V gene: TRBV29-1
J gene: TRBJ2-1
D gene: TRBD1
CDR3 DNA: TGCAGCGTTGAGTATCAGGGGGATGAGCAGTTCTTC
CDR3 protein: CSVEYQGDEQFF

clone size: .
V gene: TRBV11-1
J gene: TRBJ1-1
D gene: .
CDR3 DNA: TGTGCCAGCAGCGTAAGCCCGACAGGGAACACTGAAGCTTTCTTT
CDR3 protein: CASSVSPTGNTEAFF

clone size: .
V gene: TRBV7-9
J gene: TRBJ1-2
D gene: .
CDR3 DNA: TGTGCCAGCAGCTTAGGAACAGGTGCCGGCGCTGGCTACACCTTC
CDR3 protein: CASSLGTGAGAGYTF

clone size: few
V gene: TRBV19
J gene: TRBJ1-1
D gene: .
CDR3 DNA: TGTGCCAGTAGTCTTGGACTTGAAGCTTTCTTT
CDR3 protein: CASSLGLEAFF

clone size: .
V gene: TRBV5-4
J gene: TRBJ1-2
D gene: TRBD1
CDR3 DNA: TGTGCCAGCAGCCCGGCCCGGACAGGGGAGAACTATGGCTACACCTTC
CDR3 protein: CASSPARTGENYGYTF

clone size: .
V gene: TRBV7-8
J gene: TRBJ2-4
D gene: .
CDR3 DNA: TGTGCCAGCAGCCAGGACTCAAACATTCAGTACTTC
CDR3 protein: CASSQDSNIQYF

clone size: .
V gene: TRBV7-9
J gene: TRBJ2-7
D gene: .
CDR3 DNA: TGCGTGAGCTTGGGATCCCACTCCTACGAGCAGTACTTC
CDR3 protein: CVSLGSHSYEQYF

clone size: .
V gene: TRBV12-3/TRBV12-4
J gene: TRBJ1-1
D gene: TRBD1
CDR3 DNA: TGTGCCAGCGACGGGACAGGGAGGGACACTGAAGCTTTCTTT
CDR3 protein: CASDGTGRDTEAFF

clone size: once
V gene: TRBV14
J gene: TRBJ2-3
D gene: .
CDR3 DNA: TGTGCCAGCAGCGAGACACCGGGCGTGGATACGCAGTATTTT
CDR3 protein: CASSETPGVDTQYF

clone size: once
V gene: TRBV6-5
J gene: TRBJ2-7
D gene: TRBD2
CDR3 DNA: TGTGCCAGCAGTTACTCGGGGGGGGGACCTACGGGGCAGTACTTC
CDR3 protein: CASSYSGGGPTGQYF

clone size: .
V gene: TRBV27
J gene: TRBJ2-4
D gene: .
CDR3 DNA: TGTGCCAGCAGTTTATCGAGTGGGGACATTCAGTACTTC
CDR3 protein: CASSLSSGDIQYF

clone size: few
V gene: TRBV30
J gene: TRBJ1-1
D gene: .
CDR3 DNA: TGTGCCTGGAGTGGCAATGGGGAGGGTGAAGCTTTTTTT
CDR3 protein: CAWSGNGEGEAFF

clone size: .
V gene: TRBV30
J gene: TRBJ2-6
D gene: .
CDR3 DNA: TGTGCCTGGAGCCCTGACAGCTCTGGGGCCAACGTCCTGACTTTC
CDR3 protein: CAWSPDSSGANVLTF

clone size: .
V gene: TRBV7-7
J gene: TRBJ2-2
D gene: TRBD2
CDR3 DNA: TGTGCCAGCAGCGGAACAGGCGGGGGGGCGAGGACCGGGGAGCTGTTTTTT
CDR3 protein: CASSGTGGGARTGELFF

clone size: .
V gene: TRBV28
J gene: TRBJ1-5
D gene: .
CDR3 DNA: TGTGCCAGCTGTAGGCCCGATCAGCCCCAGCATTTT
CDR3 protein: CASCRPDQPQHF

clone size: .
V gene: TRBV7-9
J gene: TRBJ2-4
D gene: .
CDR3 DNA: TGTGCCAGCAGCCCACAGGGTCTAGCCAAAAACATTCAGTACTTC
CDR3 protein: CASSPQGLAKNIQYF

clone size: .
V gene: TRBV9
J gene: TRBJ2-3
D gene: .
CDR3 DNA: TGTGCCAGCAGCGCCCTTGGAGGAGATACGCAGTATTTT
CDR3 protein: CASSALGGDTQYF

clone size: once
V gene: TRBV6-6
J gene: TRBJ1-2
D gene: TRBD1
CDR3 DNA: TGTGCCAGCAAAAACAGGGGGTTTAACTATGGCTACACCTTC
CDR3 protein: CASKNRGFNYGYTF

clone size: .
V gene: TRBV7-2
J gene: TRBJ2-5
D gene: .
CDR3 DNA: TGTGCCAGCAGCTCGACAGGGACCCAGTACTTC
CDR3 protein: CASSSTGTQYF

clone size: .
V gene: TRBV20-1
J gene: TRBJ1-1
D gene: .
CDR3 DNA: TGCAGTGCCACGGGGTACACTGAAGCTTTCTTT
CDR3 protein: CSATGYTEAFF

clone size: once
V gene: TRBV29-1
J gene: TRBJ1-2
D gene: .
CDR3 DNA: TGCAGCGTTGTCCCGACAGCTAACTATGGCTACACCTTC
CDR3 protein: CSVVPTANYGYTF

clone size: .
V gene: TRBV6-4
J gene: TRBJ2-3
D gene: .
CDR3 DNA: TGTGCCAGCAGTGACCGTACCACAGATACGCAGTATTTT
CDR3 protein: CASSDRTTDTQYF

clone size: .
V gene: TRBV20-1
J gene: TRBJ2-2
D gene: .
CDR3 DNA: TGCAGTGCTAAAGAGGTGAACACCGGGGAGCTGTTTTTT
CDR3 protein: CSAKEVNTGELFF

clone size: .
V gene: TRBV23-1
J gene: TRBJ2-2
D gene: .
CDR3 DNA: TGCGCCACCCCCCCAGGGAACACCGGGGAGCTGTTTTTT
CDR3 protein: CATPPGNTGELFF

clone size: .
V gene: TRBV7-3
J gene: TRBJ2-3
D gene: .
CDR3 DNA: TGTGCCAGCAGCCCCGGTGGCAGTACAGATACGCAGTATTTT
CDR3 protein: CASSPGGSTDTQYF

clone size: .
V gene: TRBV7-3
J gene: TRBJ2-3
D gene: .
CDR3 DNA: TGTGCCAGCAGCCACGAGACTAGACCAGATACGCAGTATTTT
CDR3 protein: CASSHETRPDTQYF

clone size: .
V gene: TRBV5-4
J gene: TRBJ2-7
D gene: TRBD2
CDR3 DNA: TGTGCCAGCAGCTTGGCGCTAGCGGGGGGGCGGGAGCAGTACTTC
CDR3 protein: CASSLALAGGREQYF

clone size: .
V gene: TRBV12-3/TRBV12-4
J gene: TRBJ1-2
D gene: .
CDR3 DNA: TGTGCCAGCAGTCCCGGGACACCGGTCTATGGCTACACCTTC
CDR3 protein: CASSPGTPVYGYTF

clone size: .
V gene: TRBV20-1
J gene: TRBJ2-5
D gene: TRBD1
CDR3 DNA: TGCAGTGCTAGCCTCACAGGGGGCGCCTTGGAGACCCAGTACTTC
CDR3 protein: CSASLTGGALETQYF

clone size: .
V gene: TRBV12-5
J gene: TRBJ1-4
D gene: TRBD1
CDR3 DNA: TGTGCTAGTGCTACGGACAGGGGGCTTGAAAAACTGTTTTTT
CDR3 protein: CASATDRGLEKLFF

clone size: .
V gene: TRBV11-2
J gene: TRBJ1-5
D gene: .
CDR3 DNA: TGTGCCAGCAGCTTAAGGGGTTATAGCAATCAGCCCCAGCATTTT
CDR3 protein: CASSLRGYSNQPQHF

clone size: once
V gene: TRBV6-4
J gene: TRBJ2-3
D gene: .
CDR3 DNA: TGTGCCAGCAGTGACTCCGAGACAGATACGCAGTATTTT
CDR3 protein: CASSDSETDTQYF

clone size: .
V gene: TRBV4-3
J gene: TRBJ2-3
D gene: .
CDR3 DNA: TGCGCCAGCAGCCAAGCTGCGAGCACAGATACGCAGTATTTT
CDR3 protein: CASSQAASTDTQYF

clone size: .
V gene: TRBV7-7
J gene: TRBJ2-1
D gene: TRBD2
CDR3 DNA: TGTGCTAGCAGCTTAGCCGCGGGGGGGGGCAATGAGCAGTTCTTC
CDR3 protein: CASSLAAGGGNEQFF

clone size: .
V gene: TRBV20-1
J gene: TRBJ2-2
D gene: TRBD2
CDR3 DNA: TGCAGTGCCAGGACTAGAAACACCGGGGAGCTGTTTTTT
CDR3 protein: CSARTRNTGELFF

clone size: .
V gene: TRBV19
J gene: TRBJ2-2
D gene: .
CDR3 DNA: TGTGCCAGTAGTTGGACAGTGGGGGACACCGGGGAGCTGTTTTTT
CDR3 protein: CASSWTVGDTGELFF

clone size: .
V gene: TRBV20-1
J gene: TRBJ1-4
D gene: .
CDR3 DNA: TGCAGTGCTAAACTTAACAGCCCTACTAATGAAAAACTGTTTTTT
CDR3 protein: CSAKLNSPTNEKLFF

clone size: .
V gene: TRBV9
J gene: TRBJ1-2
D gene: .
CDR3 DNA: TGTGCCAGCGGGGGCCTGGGAGCGGGCTACACCTTC
CDR3 protein: CASGGLGAGYTF

clone size: .
V gene: TRBV4-2
J gene: TRBJ1-1
D gene: .
CDR3 DNA: TGTGCCAGCAGCCAAGGCGGGTGGAACACTGAAGCTTTCTTT
CDR3 protein: CASSQGGWNTEAFF

clone size: .
V gene: TRBV12-3/TRBV12-4
J gene: TRBJ2-1
D gene: TRBD1
CDR3 DNA: TGTGCCAGCAGTTTCTGGGCTATCGGGGACAGGGGGCCGCAGCTAAACAATGAGCAGTTCTTC
CDR3 protein: CASSFWAIGDRGPQLNNEQFF

clone size: .
V gene: TRBV3-1
J gene: TRBJ1-1
D gene: .
CDR3 DNA: TGTGCCAGCAGCCAGTGGGACTTGAACACTGAAGCTTTCTTT
CDR3 protein: CASSQWDLNTEAFF

clone size: .
V gene: TRBV11-2
J gene: TRBJ2-7
D gene: .
CDR3 DNA: TGTGCCAGCAGCTTAGTTCCCCACGAGCAGTACTTC
CDR3 protein: CASSLVPHEQYF

clone size: .
V gene: TRBV10-3
J gene: TRBJ2-5
D gene: TRBD2
CDR3 DNA: TGTGCCACGGGGGAGCTAGCGGGCCAAGAGACCCAGTACTTC
CDR3 protein: CATGELAGQETQYF

clone size: .
V gene: TRBV20-1
J gene: TRBJ1-5
D gene: TRBD1
CDR3 DNA: TGCAGTGCTGGGGACAGCCATTCGCGCAATCAGCCCCAGCATTTT
CDR3 protein: CSAGDSHSRNQPQHF

clone size: .
V gene: TRBV3-1
J gene: TRBJ2-7
D gene: .
CDR3 DNA: TGTGCCAGCAGCCAAACTAGTTCAGCCTACGAGCAGTACTTC
CDR3 protein: CASSQTSSAYEQYF

clone size: .
V gene: TRBV9
J gene: TRBJ2-3
D gene: .
CDR3 DNA: TGTGCCAGCAGCCCTCAAACAGGGCGCACAGATACGCAGTATTTT
CDR3 protein: CASSPQTGRTDTQYF

clone size: .
V gene: TRBV23-1
J gene: TRBJ1-2
D gene: TRBD1
CDR3 DNA: TGCGCCAGCAGTCTAATTGACGGACAGGGGTATTATGGCTACACCTTC
CDR3 protein: CASSLIDGQGYYGYTF

clone size: .
V gene: TRBV3-1
J gene: TRBJ1-6
D gene: .
CDR3 DNA: TGTGCCAGCAGCGCAGGCTGGGGGCAGAATTCACCCCTCCACTTT
CDR3 protein: CASSAGWGQNSPLHF